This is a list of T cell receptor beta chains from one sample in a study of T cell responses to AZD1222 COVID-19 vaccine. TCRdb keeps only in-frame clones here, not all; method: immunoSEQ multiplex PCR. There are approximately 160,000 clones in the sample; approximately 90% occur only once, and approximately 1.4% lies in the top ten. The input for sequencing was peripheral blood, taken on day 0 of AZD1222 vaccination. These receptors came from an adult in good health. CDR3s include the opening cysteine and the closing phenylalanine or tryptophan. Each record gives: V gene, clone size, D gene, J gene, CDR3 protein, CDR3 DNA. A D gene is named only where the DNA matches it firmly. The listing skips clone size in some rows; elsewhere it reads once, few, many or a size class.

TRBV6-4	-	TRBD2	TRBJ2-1	CASSSTPAGGYNEQFF	TGTGCCAGCTCTTCAACCCCAGCGGGGGGTTACAATGAGCAGTTCTTC
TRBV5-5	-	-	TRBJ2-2	CASTQGGAGELFF	TGTGCCAGCACCCAAGGTGGGGCCGGGGAGCTGTTTTTT
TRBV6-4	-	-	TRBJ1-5	CASSVGTSPNQPQHF	TGTGCCAGCAGTGTCGGGACATCTCCGAATCAGCCCCAGCATTTT
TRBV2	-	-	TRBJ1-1	CASRVNTEAFF	TGTGCCAGCAGGGTGAACACTGAAGCTTTCTTT
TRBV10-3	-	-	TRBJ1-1	CAISGTVEAFF	TGTGCCATCAGTGGGACAGTTGAAGCTTTCTTT
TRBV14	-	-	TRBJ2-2	CASSPIPAGTGELFF	TGTGCCAGCAGCCCCATCCCCGCGGGCACCGGGGAGCTGTTTTTT
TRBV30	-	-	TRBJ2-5	CAWNLLTQETQYF	TGTGCCTGGAATCTACTGACCCAAGAGACCCAGTACTTC
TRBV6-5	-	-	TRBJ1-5	CASSYSWGREPQHF	TGTGCCAGCAGTTACTCGTGGGGTAGGGAGCCCCAGCATTTT
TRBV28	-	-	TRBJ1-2	CASSRPGDGSNYGYTF	TGTGCCAGCAGCCGACCGGGCGATGGGTCTAACTATGGCTACACCTTC
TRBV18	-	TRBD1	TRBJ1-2	CASSTGTGGDGYTF	TGTGCCAGCTCCACTGGGACAGGGGGCGATGGCTACACCTTC
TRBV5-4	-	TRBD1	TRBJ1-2	CASSPRWTGVSVVDGYTF	TGTGCCAGCAGCCCAAGGTGGACAGGGGTCTCCGTCGTCGATGGCTACACCTTC
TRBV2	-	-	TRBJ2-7	CASSESTGGRKDYEQYF	TGTGCCAGCAGTGAATCCACAGGCGGGCGTAAAGACTACGAGCAGTACTTC
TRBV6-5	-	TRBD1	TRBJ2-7	CASTLRTGLTYEQYF	TGTGCCAGCACCTTGAGGACAGGCCTTACCTACGAGCAGTACTTC
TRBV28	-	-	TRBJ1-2	CASSLTAPLNYGYTF	TGTGCCAGCAGTTTGACAGCTCCCCTTAACTATGGCTACACCTTC
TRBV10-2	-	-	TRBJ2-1	CASSVLGEQFF	TGCGCCAGCAGTGTACTCGGGGAGCAGTTCTTC
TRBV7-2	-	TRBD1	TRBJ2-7	CASSLAGTGGGSYEQYF	TGTGCCAGCAGCTTAGCAGGGACAGGGGGGGGCTCCTACGAGCAGTACTTC
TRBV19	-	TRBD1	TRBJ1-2	CASRAMSGTANYGYTF	TGTGCCAGTAGGGCGATGTCCGGGACAGCTAACTATGGCTACACCTTC
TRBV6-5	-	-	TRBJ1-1	CAVRGANTEAFF	TGTGCCGTCAGAGGGGCCAACACTGAAGCTTTCTTT
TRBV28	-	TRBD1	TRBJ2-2	CASRRQGTGELFF	TGTGCCAGCAGGAGACAGGGGACCGGGGAGCTGTTTTTT
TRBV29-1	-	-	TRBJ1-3	CSSYSGNTIYF	TGCAGCTCCTACTCTGGAAACACCATATATTTT
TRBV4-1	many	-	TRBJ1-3	CASSQEPVTVSGNTIYF	TGCGCCAGCAGCCAAGAACCCGTGACAGTCTCTGGAAACACCATATATTTT
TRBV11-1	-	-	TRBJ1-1	CASSLRQLNTEAFF	TGTGCCAGCAGCTTAAGGCAGTTGAACACTGAAGCTTTCTTT
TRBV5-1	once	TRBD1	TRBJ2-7	CASSSGQSYEQYF	TGCGCCAGCAGCTCGGGACAGTCCTACGAGCAGTACTTC
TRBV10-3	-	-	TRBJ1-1	CAISPLQVTEAFF	TGTGCCATCAGTCCCCTTCAGGTCACTGAAGCTTTCTTT
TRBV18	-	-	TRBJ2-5	CASSPPRETQYF	TGTGCCAGCTCACCACCGCGGGAGACCCAGTACTTC
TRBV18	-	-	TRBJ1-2	CASSPRGAEDGYTF	TGTGCCAGCTCTCCAAGGGGGGCCGAGGATGGCTACACCTTC
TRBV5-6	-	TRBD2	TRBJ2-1	CASSLVRGGSGLSYNEQFF	TGTGCCAGCAGCTTGGTCCGGGGAGGGTCTGGCCTTTCCTACAATGAGCAGTTCTTC
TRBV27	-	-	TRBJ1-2	CASRPTGQYGYTF	TGTGCCAGCAGGCCAACCGGACAGTACGGCTACACCTTC
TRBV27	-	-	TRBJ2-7	CATDLTGKESYEQYF	TGTGCCACCGACCTTACAGGGAAAGAGTCCTACGAGCAGTACTTC
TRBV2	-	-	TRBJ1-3	CASAILGNTIYF	TGTGCCAGCGCGATTTTGGGAAACACCATATATTTT
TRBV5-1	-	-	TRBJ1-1	CASSFGRTNTEAFF	TGCGCCAGCAGCTTCGGACGGACGAACACTGAAGCTTTCTTT
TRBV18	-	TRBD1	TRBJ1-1	CASSPVDRENTEAFF	TGTGCCAGCTCCCCTGTGGACAGGGAGAATACTGAAGCTTTCTTT
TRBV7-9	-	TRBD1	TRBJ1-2	CASSFILGQGGHYGYTF	TGTGCCAGCAGCTTCATCCTAGGACAGGGCGGGCACTATGGCTACACCTTC
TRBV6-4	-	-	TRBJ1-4	CASTGASLF	TGTGCCAGCACCGGGGCGTCGCTTTTT
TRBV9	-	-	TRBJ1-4	CASSRTATNEKLFF	TGTGCCAGCAGCAGGACGGCAACTAATGAAAAACTGTTTTTT
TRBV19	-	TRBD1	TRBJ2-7	CASSMPGQGNPYEQYF	TGTGCCAGTAGTATGCCGGGACAGGGAAACCCCTACGAGCAGTACTTC
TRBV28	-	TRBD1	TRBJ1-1	CASGQGRPMNTEAFF	TGTGCCAGCGGACAGGGTCGACCCATGAACACTGAAGCTTTCTTT
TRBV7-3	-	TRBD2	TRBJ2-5	CASSPGLEETQYF	TGTGCCAGCAGCCCGGGACTAGAAGAGACCCAGTACTTC
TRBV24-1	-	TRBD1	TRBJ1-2	CATSDPTGFGYTF	TGTGCCACCAGTGACCCGACAGGGTTTGGCTACACCTTC
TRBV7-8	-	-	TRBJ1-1	CASSLNSMSAFF	TGTGCCAGCAGCTTGAACAGTATGAGCGCTTTCTTT
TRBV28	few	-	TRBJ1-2	CASSLEGNTVHGYTF	TGTGCCAGCAGTTTAGAAGGGAACACGGTCCATGGCTACACCTTC
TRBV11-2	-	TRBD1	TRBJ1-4	CASSLEPQTDRVEEKLFF	TGTGCCAGCAGCTTAGAGCCCCAGACGGACAGGGTTGAGGAAAAACTGTTTTTT
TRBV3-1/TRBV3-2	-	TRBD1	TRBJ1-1	CASSQDLPGQGRFMNTEAFF	TGTGCCAGCAGCCAAGATCTTCCGGGACAGGGGAGGTTTATGAACACTGAAGCTTTCTTT
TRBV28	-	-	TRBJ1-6	CASSSPAVRAPLHF	TGTGCCAGCAGTTCCCCAGCCGTTAGGGCACCCCTCCACTTT
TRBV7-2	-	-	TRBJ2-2	CASSSRQTSTGELFF	TGTGCCAGCAGCTCTCGACAGACTTCAACCGGGGAGCTGTTTTTT
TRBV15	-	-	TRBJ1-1	CATSRDQAGNTEAFF	TGTGCCACCAGCAGAGATCAGGCAGGGAACACTGAAGCTTTCTTT
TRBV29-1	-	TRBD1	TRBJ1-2	CSVESGQGARSYGYTF	TGCAGCGTTGAGTCTGGACAGGGGGCGCGAAGCTATGGCTACACCTTC
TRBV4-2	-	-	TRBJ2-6	CASSQTLPSGSSGANVLTF	TGTGCCAGCAGCCAAACCCTCCCGTCGGGTTCCTCTGGGGCCAACGTCCTGACTTTC
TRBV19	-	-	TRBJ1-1	CASTKRQAAFF	TGTGCCAGTACCAAGCGACAAGCGGCTTTCTTT
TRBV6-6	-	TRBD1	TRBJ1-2	CASSRAWTGGSNYGYTF	TGTGCCAGCAGTCGAGCTTGGACAGGGGGTTCTAACTATGGCTACACCTTC
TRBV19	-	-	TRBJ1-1	CATAQGGNTEAFF	TGTGCCACCGCACAGGGTGGGAATACTGAAGCTTTCTTT
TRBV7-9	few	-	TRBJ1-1	CASRLGTEAFF	TGTGCCAGCAGGCTTGGCACTGAAGCTTTCTTT
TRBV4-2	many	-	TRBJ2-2	CASSQADSRTENTGELFF	TGTGCCAGCAGCCAAGCAGACTCCCGAACGGAAAACACCGGGGAGCTGTTTTTT
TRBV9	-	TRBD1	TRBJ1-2	CASSSDRDYGYTF	TGTGCCAGCAGCTCCGACAGGGACTATGGCTACACCTTC
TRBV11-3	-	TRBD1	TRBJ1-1	CASSLTDRVIPEAFF	TGTGCCAGCAGCCTTACGGACAGGGTGATTCCTGAAGCTTTCTTT